This T cell receptor beta chain came from a study of naive and memory T cell subsets. Study-wide points: The RNA method is potentially sensitive to activation and differentiation changes.

Whole blood, about 2.5 ml, came from adult healthy volunteers. TCR cDNA received a 3' ligated oligonucleotide that carried a UMI. Unsorted total RNA, roughly 1 to 1,100 ng, was DNase treated before reverse transcription. For blood and skin samples, reverse transcription used TCR alpha and beta constant primers. Four PCR rounds used nested alpha and beta constant region primers plus the SP2 primer. TCRdb itself ran the 5' RACE reads through MiXCR, one entry per CDR3 protein. The data hold tens of thousands of distinct CDR3 sequences, with 20% to 25% observed a single time. Looked up from germline, CDR1 is MNHEY and CDR2 is SVGAGI. Trimming took 10 bases from V and 7 from J, leaving 16 bases between them. The CDR3 is 12 amino acids. Comment on this clonotype: The antigen is unknown.

The source of this sequence is a female donor in good health. The chain recombines TRBV6-5 with TRBJ2-5; a weak D match, TRBD2 (6 bases). CDR3 loop: CATLASVGTQYF. CDR3 DNA: TGTGCCACCCTAGCGTCGGTAGGGACCCAGTACTTC.